These 32 T cell receptor beta chains were all obtained from the same sample, sequenced in a study of T cells after yellow fever vaccination. From the 5' RACE reads, TCRdb called clonotypes with MiXCR, one entry per CDR3 protein. The data hold 200,000 to 250,000 distinct CDR3 sequences, with approximately 3.2% observed a single time. Here the sequenced sample was CD4+ T cells sorted from PBMCs, taken 10 days after the yellow fever booster vaccination. The source is a man aged 18-30 years who received the YFV17D yellow fever vaccine.

This clonotype was detected a few times. The gene calls are TRBV23-1 and TRBJ2-2; D is uncertain. TRBV23-1 is given ORF status, its function remaining uncertain. With 0 bases removed from V and 7 bases from J, the gap between germline ends came to 18 bases. CDR3 length equals 17 residues. The DNA for the CDR3 is TGCGCCAGCAGTCAATCGGAGCGAAGAGGAACGGGCGGGGAGCTGTTTTTT. It is translated as CASSQSERRGTGGELFF.

This clonotype appeared a few times. J is TRBJ2-3 and V is TRBV11-3; 9 bases agree with TRBD1. Looked up from germline, CDR1 is SGHNT and CDR2 is YENEEA. CDR3 size: 14 residues. V shed 5 bases and J 3 bases; nucleotides not matched to a gene: 3. This CDR3 is CASSGTGMTDTQYF. In nucleotides, the CDR3 is TGTGCCAGCAGCGGGACAGGGATGACAGATACGCAGTATTTT.

This clonotype occurred a few times. The rearrangement links TRBV2 to TRBJ2-6; D unresolved. The CDR3 is 14 residues long. The germline CDR1 and CDR2 sequences are SNHLY and FYNNEI. The V gene lost 8 bases and the J gene lost 4 bases, with 12 bases spanning the gap. CDR3 sequence (DNA): TGTGCCAGCTCCCCGGTACCAGGGGCCAACGTCCTGACTTTC. This encodes CASSPVPGANVLTF.

This clonotype was recorded a few times. The V gene is TRBV24-1, the J gene TRBJ2-6, with D unresolved. The CDR3 is 14 residues long. Trimming shortened V by 7 bases and J by 0 bases, and 6 bases separated the two germline ends. Germline CDR1 reads KGHDR; CDR2 reads SFDVKD. The CDR3: CATSDASGANVLTF. The CDR3 DNA reads TGTGCCACCAGCGACGCCTCTGGGGCCAACGTCCTGACTTTC.

This rearrangement joins TRBV6-2 or TRBV6-3 to TRBJ2-7; possible D gene TRBD1, 7 bases. The CDR3 extends over 15 amino acids. Germline V CDR1 and CDR2: MNHEY, SVGEGT. The ends were cut back, 6 bases at V and 2 bases at J, with 17 bases in the middle. CDR3 sequence reads: CASSAAGQQAYEQYV. The CDR3, as DNA: TGTGCCAGCAGCGCCGCGGGACAGCAAGCCTACGAGCAGTACGTC.

The table lists this clonotype with many counts. The V gene is TRBV15, the J gene TRBJ2-7; 13 nucleotides line up with TRBD2. J lost 3 bases, V lost 3 bases, and 5 bases had no gene match. The CDR3 sequence is 16 residues long. The V gene's germline CDR1 is LNHNV and CDR2 YYDKDF (reference sequence). In nucleotides, the CDR3 is TGTGCCACCAGCAGGATCAGACTAGCGGGGGGCTACGAGCAGTACTTC. Amino acids: CATSRIRLAGGYEQYF.

This clonotype was seen once. The chain couples TRBV3-1 to TRBJ2-3; the D gene is possibly TRBD2 (6 bases). Germline assignment: CDR1 LGHDT and CDR2 YNNKEL (reference sequence). Deletions cut 1 base from V and 5 bases from J, with 13 bases between. The CDR3 consists of 15 residues. The chain's CDR3 is CASSQVGGCRDTQYF. DNA for the CDR3: TGTGCCAGCAGCCAAGTTGGGGGGTGTCGAGATACGCAGTATTTT.

This clonotype has ten or more counts. This rearrangement joins TRBV7-2 to TRBJ2-7, with D possibly TRBD1 on 6 matching bases. V shed 3 bases and J shed 2 bases, with 8 bases lying between them. The CDR3 totals 13 residues. Germline CDR1 and CDR2: SGHTA and FQGNSA. CDR3 protein: CASSFYRAYEQYF. DNA for the CDR3: TGTGCCAGCAGCTTTTACAGGGCCTACGAGCAGTACTTC.

This clonotype was detected ten times or more. This rearrangement joins TRBV15 to TRBJ2-3; D unclear. V was pared by 0 bases and J by 3 bases, with 16 bases between. The CDR3 has 17 amino acids. Germline CDR1 LNHNV, CDR2 YYDKDF (reference sequence). CDR3: CATSREIAQVSTDTQYF. For the CDR3, the DNA is TGTGCCACCAGCAGAGAAATAGCACAAGTTTCTACAGATACGCAGTATTTT.

The table lists this clonotype with a few counts. V usage is TRBV5-1 and J usage is TRBJ2-5; D remains ambiguous. The CDR3 totals 14 residues. V was shortened by 4 bases and J by 2 bases, with 12 bases between the two germline ends. Germline CDR1 SGHRS, CDR2 YFSETQ. CDR3 in amino acids: CASSPTPRQETQYF. CDR3 DNA: TGCGCCAGCAGCCCAACCCCTAGACAAGAGACCCAGTACTTC.

This clonotype appeared many times. The J gene is TRBJ2-5, the V gene TRBV5-6; the D gene could be TRBD1 or TRBD2 (6 bases each). V lost 1 base to trimming and J lost 4 bases, with 11 bases between them. The CDR3 runs 14 residues. Germline CDR1 SGHDT, CDR2 YYEEEE. Here the CDR3 DNA reads TGTGCCAGCAGCTTGCGGGGGCGTTCAGAGACCCAGTACTTC. Translated: CASSLRGRSETQYF.

The table lists this clonotype with many counts. J is TRBJ2-3 and V is TRBV4-3, with a tentative D call TRBD2 (6 bases). Trimming stripped 4 bases from V and 5 bases from J, with 19 bases between. Germline V gene data show CDR1 as LGHNA and CDR2 as YSLEER. CDR3 length equals 16 residues. As DNA, the CDR3 is TGCGCCAGCAGCCGGGCAGGGAGGACCTCGGGAGATACGCAGTATTTT. It yields the protein CASSRAGRTSGDTQYF.

This chain links TRBV6-2 or TRBV6-3 with TRBJ2-1; a weak D match, TRBD1 (5 bases). The germline V gene encodes CDR1 MNHEY and CDR2 SVGEGT. V was pared by 2 bases and J by 4 bases, with 15 bases between. This CDR3 is built from 16 residues. The CDR3 is CASSYRPRADYNEQFF. The CDR3 coding sequence is TGTGCCAGCAGTTACCGCCCCAGGGCTGATTACAATGAGCAGTTCTTC.

This clonotype came up many times. V gene TRBV5-1 combines with J gene TRBJ2-3, with D possibly TRBD1 on 5 matching bases. The CDR3 is 13 residues long. V lost 6 bases to trimming and J lost 4 bases, with 12 bases between them. Per germline, CDR1 SGHRS and CDR2 YFSETQ. This CDR3 reads CASNYGAADTQYF. The CDR3, as DNA: TGCGCCAGCAATTATGGGGCCGCAGATACGCAGTATTTT.

This clonotype was picked up many times. The CDR3: CATSARRGSTQYF. As DNA, the CDR3 is TGTGCCACCAGTGCACGGCGCGGGAGTACGCAGTATTTT. The chain employs TRBV24-1 and TRBJ2-3; 7 bases fit TRBD2. V lost 5 bases to trimming and J lost 8 bases; unmatched junction nucleotides: 6. Germline V gene data show CDR1 as KGHDR and CDR2 as SFDVKD. CDR3 size: 13 residues.

This clonotype was observed a handful of times. The gene calls are TRBV20-1 and TRBJ2-2; TRBD1 might be the D (5 bases). The V end was cut by 6 bases, the J end by 2 bases, with 16 bases between. Germline CDR1 and CDR2: DFQATT and SNEGSKA (reference sequence). The CDR3 is made up of 15 amino acids. CDR3 nucleotides: TGCAGTGCGACAGCATCCGGGCCAAACACCGGGGAGCTGTTTTTT. Protein product: CSATASGPNTGELFF.

This clonotype turned up a few times. The rearrangement uses TRBV20-1 and TRBJ2-7; TRBD2 aligns across 9 bases. Germline V gene sequence: CDR1 DFQATT, CDR2 SNEGSKA (reference sequence). The CDR3 covers 15 residues. The V gene end was trimmed by 5 bases and the J gene end by 4 bases; junction bases not matched to a gene: 12. CDR3 sequence: CSARPLASGIYEQYF. Written as DNA, the CDR3 is TGCAGTGCTCGCCCCCTGGCTAGCGGGATTTACGAGCAGTACTTC.

This clonotype has a count of ten or more. The genes are TRBV6-2 or TRBV6-3 and TRBJ2-4; D may be TRBD1 (5 bases). Germline CDR1 and CDR2: MNHEY and SVGEGT. Trimming shortened V by 6 bases and J by 0 bases, and 9 bases separated the two germline ends. The CDR3 extends over 14 amino acids. CDR3 coding DNA: TGTGCCAGCAGGCAACAGGCAGCCAAAAACATTCAGTACTTC. Translated: CASRQQAAKNIQYF.

Only a few counts were recorded for this clonotype. The chain couples TRBV29-1 to TRBJ1-1, with D uncertain. Germline V gene lookup returns CDR1 SQVTM and CDR2 ANQGSEA. V was clipped by 5 bases and J by 1 base, with 8 bases between them. The CDR3 has 12 amino acids. CDR3 sequence: CSVHHGNTEAFF. In DNA, the CDR3 is TGCAGCGTTCATCACGGGAACACTGAAGCTTTCTTT.

This clonotype has only a few counts. The rearrangement links TRBV5-1 to TRBJ2-3; tentatively, D is TRBD2 (6 bases). Germline V gene lookup returns CDR1 SGHRS and CDR2 YFSETQ. There are 13 residues in the CDR3. Trimming pared 7 bases from V and 11 bases from J, leaving 20 bases between. The CDR3 region is CASLAPGGDWQYF. In DNA form, the CDR3 reads TGCGCCAGCCTAGCGCCGGGTGGAGATTGGCAGTATTTT.

This clonotype was detected ten times or more. The rearrangement joins TRBV11-2 to TRBJ2-7; TRBD2 agrees at 7 bases. This CDR3 is built from 13 residues. The germline CDR1 and CDR2 sequences are SGHAT and FQNNGV. Trimming took 3 bases from V and 5 from J; bases not matched to a gene: 4. The CDR3 DNA is TGTGCCAGCAGCTTTGGGGGGAGGGACGAGCAGTACGTC. It is translated as CASSFGGRDEQYV.

The chain carries TRBV7-2 and TRBJ2-1, with 7 bases aligning to TRBD1. Germline trimming cut 6 bases from V and 8 bases from J; bases unmatched to any gene: 4. The germline V gene has CDR1 SGHTA and CDR2 FQGNSA. CDR3 length: 12 residues. CDR3 protein: CASRPTGDEQFF. The CDR3 DNA is TGTGCCAGCAGACCCACAGGGGATGAGCAGTTCTTC.

This clonotype occurred many times. The rearrangement joins TRBV2 to TRBJ1-5; TRBD1 matches 9 bases. Germline V gene sequence: CDR1 SNHLY, CDR2 FYNNEI. V gave up 5 bases and J gave up 7 bases; unmatched junction bases: 3. The CDR3 length is 13 residues. The CDR3 sequence is CASSSDRGQPQHF. The DNA of the CDR3 is TGTGCCAGCAGTTCGGACAGGGGACAGCCCCAGCATTTT.

This clonotype has at least ten counts. This chain connects TRBV4-3 to TRBJ2-3, with D maybe TRBD2 (5 bases). Germline CDR1 and CDR2: LGHNA and YSLEER. The CDR3 has 13 residues. Trimming left V 1 base short and J 6 bases short, with 8 bases between. The CDR3 coding sequence is TGCGCCAGCAGCCAAGCGGACTTCGATACGCAGTATTTT. It codes for CASSQADFDTQYF.

Ten or more counts support this clonotype. The chain combines TRBV2 with TRBJ1-1, with no clear D. The CDR3 extends over 14 amino acids. In germline, CDR1 is SNHLY, CDR2 FYNNEI. Trimming shortened V by 7 bases and J by 2 bases, and 14 bases separated the two germline ends. The chain's CDR3 is CASTSGLPNTEAFF. The CDR3, as DNA: TGTGCCAGCACGAGCGGACTACCCAACACTGAAGCTTTCTTT.

Many counts were recorded for this clonotype. This chain connects TRBV20-1 to TRBJ2-1; no clear D gene. Per germline, CDR1 DFQATT and CDR2 SNEGSKA (reference sequence). The V end was cut by 3 bases, the J end by 6 bases, with 6 bases between. The CDR3 length is 11 residues. In DNA, the CDR3 is TGCAGTGCTAGGCCGGTCAATGAGCAGTTCTTC. It specifies CSARPVNEQFF.

This clonotype was observed a few times. The chain employs TRBV7-2 and TRBJ2-3, with D uncertain. V lost 6 bases to trimming and J lost 4 bases, with 23 bases between them. The V gene's germline CDR1 is SGHTA and CDR2 FQGNSA. The CDR3 sequence is 17 residues long. The CDR3 region has the DNA TGTGCCAGCAGGGACCGTAGGGCTCACGCGACGGCAGATACGCAGTATTTT. Translation: CASRDRRAHATADTQYF.

The rearrangement joins TRBV18 to TRBJ2-5; D call uncertain. Per germline, CDR1 KGHSH and CDR2 LQKENI. CDR3 length equals 11 residues. Deletions cut 4 bases from V and 10 bases from J, with 10 bases between. For the CDR3, the DNA is TGTGCCAGCTCACACCAACCCAACCAGTACTTC. Residues: CASSHQPNQYF. Combining the CDR3 with reference TRBV18 and TRBJ2-5 gives the whole variable domain NAGVMQNPRHLVRRRGQEARLRCSPMKGHSHVYWYRQLPEEGLKFMVYLQKENIIDESGMPKERFSAEFPKEGPSILRIQQVVRGDSAAYFCASSHQPNQYFGPGTRLLVL.

This clonotype was observed a few times. CDR3 protein: CSAYRVWTEAFF. DNA for the CDR3: TGCAGTGCTTACAGGGTATGGACTGAAGCTTTCTTT. The gene calls are TRBV20-1 and TRBJ1-1, with D perhaps matching TRBD1 (6 bases). The V gene's germline CDR1 is DFQATT and CDR2 SNEGSKA (reference sequence). Deletions cut 5 bases from V and 5 bases from J, with 12 bases between. CDR3 size: 12 residues.

The V gene is TRBV5-4, the J gene TRBJ2-2; D call uncertain. The CDR3 is 13 residues long. Trimming removed 4 bases at V and 6 bases at J, with 10 bases between. Per the germline V gene, CDR1 is SGHNT and CDR2 is YYREEE (reference sequence). The CDR3 loop reads CASSPIHSGELFF. For the CDR3, the DNA is TGTGCCAGCAGCCCCATTCATTCCGGGGAGCTGTTTTTT.

The chain is built from TRBV2 and TRBJ1-6, with a tentative D call TRBD1 (5 bases). Germline V gene lookup returns CDR1 SNHLY and CDR2 FYNNEI. This CDR3 spans 16 amino acids. Deletions cut 2 bases from V and 5 bases from J, with 13 bases between. The CDR3 nucleotides are TGTGCCAGCAGTGAAAGAGGGGACCGGAATAATTCACCCCTCCACTTT. This gives the protein CASSERGDRNNSPLHF.

This clonotype was observed at least ten times. The chain combines TRBV7-2 with TRBJ1-6; maybe TRBD1 (5 bases). This CDR3 has 18 amino acids. Trimming took off 1 base at V and 5 bases at J, with 18 bases between the two ends. Germline V gives CDR1 SGHTA, CDR2 FQGNSA. CDR3 protein: CASSLVAGSGRNNSPLHF. The CDR3 region has the DNA TGTGCCAGCAGCTTAGTTGCGGGTTCGGGACGGAATAATTCACCCCTCCACTTT.